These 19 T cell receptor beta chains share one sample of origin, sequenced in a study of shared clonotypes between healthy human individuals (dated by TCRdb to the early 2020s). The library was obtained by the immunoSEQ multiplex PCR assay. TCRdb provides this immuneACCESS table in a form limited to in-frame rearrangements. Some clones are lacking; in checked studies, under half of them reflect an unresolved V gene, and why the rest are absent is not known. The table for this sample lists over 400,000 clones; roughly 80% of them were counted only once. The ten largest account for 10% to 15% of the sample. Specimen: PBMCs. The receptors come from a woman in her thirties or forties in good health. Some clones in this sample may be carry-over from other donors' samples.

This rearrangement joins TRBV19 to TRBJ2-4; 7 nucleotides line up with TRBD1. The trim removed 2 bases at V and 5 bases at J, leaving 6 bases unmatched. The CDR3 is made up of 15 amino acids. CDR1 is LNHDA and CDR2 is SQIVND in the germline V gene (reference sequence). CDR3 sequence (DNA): TGTGCCAGTAGTATATTAGACAGGGTGGAAAACATTCAGTACTTC. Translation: CASSILDRVENIQYF.

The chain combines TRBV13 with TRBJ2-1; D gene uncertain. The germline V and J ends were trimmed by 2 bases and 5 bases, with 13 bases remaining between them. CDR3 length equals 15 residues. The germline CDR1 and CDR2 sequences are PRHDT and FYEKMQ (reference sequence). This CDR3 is CASSLSGGPNNEQFF. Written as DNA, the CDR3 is TGTGCCAGCAGCTTATCTGGCGGACCTAACAATGAGCAGTTCTTC.

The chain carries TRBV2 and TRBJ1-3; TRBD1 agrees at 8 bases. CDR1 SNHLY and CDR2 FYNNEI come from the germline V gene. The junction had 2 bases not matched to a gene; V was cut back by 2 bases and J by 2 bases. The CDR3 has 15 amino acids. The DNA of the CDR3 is TGTGCCAGCAGTGAATTGGACAGGGCTGGAAACACCATATATTTT. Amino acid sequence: CASSELDRAGNTIYF.

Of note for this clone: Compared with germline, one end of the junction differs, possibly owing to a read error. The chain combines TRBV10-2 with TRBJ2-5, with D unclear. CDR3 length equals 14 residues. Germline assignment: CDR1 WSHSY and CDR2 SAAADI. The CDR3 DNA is TGCGCTAGCAGTGAGAGGAGCTCCTACAATGAGCAGTACTTC. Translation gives CASSERSSYNEQYF.

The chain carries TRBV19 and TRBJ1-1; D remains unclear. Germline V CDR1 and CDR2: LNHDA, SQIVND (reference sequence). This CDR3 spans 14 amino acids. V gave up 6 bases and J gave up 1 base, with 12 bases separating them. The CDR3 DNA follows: TGTGCCAGTAGCTCTTCGGGTAGGAACACTGAAGCTTTCTTT. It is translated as CASSSSGRNTEAFF.

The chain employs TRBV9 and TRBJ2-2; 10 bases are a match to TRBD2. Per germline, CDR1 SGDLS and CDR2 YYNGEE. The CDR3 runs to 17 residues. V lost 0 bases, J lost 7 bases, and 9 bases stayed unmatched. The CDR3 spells CASSVGSGRADGGELFF. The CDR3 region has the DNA TGTGCCAGCAGCGTAGGGAGCGGGAGGGCCGATGGCGGGGAGCTGTTTTTT.

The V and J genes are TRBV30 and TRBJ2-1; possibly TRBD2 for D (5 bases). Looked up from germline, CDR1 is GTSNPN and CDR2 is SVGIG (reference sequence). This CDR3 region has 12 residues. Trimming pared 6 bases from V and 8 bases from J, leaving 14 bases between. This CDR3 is CACRVVSDEQFF. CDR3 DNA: TGTGCCTGTCGAGTAGTTAGCGATGAGCAGTTCTTC.

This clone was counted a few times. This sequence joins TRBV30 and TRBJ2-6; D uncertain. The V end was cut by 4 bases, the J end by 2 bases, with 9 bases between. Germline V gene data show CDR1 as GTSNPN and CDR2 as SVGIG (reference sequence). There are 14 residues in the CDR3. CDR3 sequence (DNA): TGTGCCTGGACTCCCCTACCTGGGGCCAACGTCCTGACTTTC. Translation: CAWTPLPGANVLTF.

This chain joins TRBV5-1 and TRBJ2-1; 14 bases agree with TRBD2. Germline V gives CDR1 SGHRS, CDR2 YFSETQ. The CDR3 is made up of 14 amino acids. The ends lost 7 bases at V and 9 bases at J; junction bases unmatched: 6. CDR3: CASSGTSGSFEQFF. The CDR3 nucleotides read TGCGCCAGCTCCGGGACTAGCGGGAGTTTTGAGCAGTTCTTC.

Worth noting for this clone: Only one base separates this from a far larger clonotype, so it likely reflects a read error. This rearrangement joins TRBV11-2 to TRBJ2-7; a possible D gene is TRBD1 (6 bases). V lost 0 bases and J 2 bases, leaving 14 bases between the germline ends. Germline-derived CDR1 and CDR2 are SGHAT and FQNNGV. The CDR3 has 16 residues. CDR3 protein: CASSLDLGAGAYEQYF. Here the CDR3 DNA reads TGTGCCAGCAGCTTAGATCTGGGGGCAGGGGCCTACGAGCAGTACTTC.

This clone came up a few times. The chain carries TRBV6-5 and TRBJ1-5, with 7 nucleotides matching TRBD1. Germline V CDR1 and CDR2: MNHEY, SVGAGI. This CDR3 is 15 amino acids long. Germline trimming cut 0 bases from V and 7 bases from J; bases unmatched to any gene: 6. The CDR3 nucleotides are TGTGCCAGCAGTTACTCGAACAGGGGTGACCAGCCCCAGCATTTT. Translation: CASSYSNRGDQPQHF.

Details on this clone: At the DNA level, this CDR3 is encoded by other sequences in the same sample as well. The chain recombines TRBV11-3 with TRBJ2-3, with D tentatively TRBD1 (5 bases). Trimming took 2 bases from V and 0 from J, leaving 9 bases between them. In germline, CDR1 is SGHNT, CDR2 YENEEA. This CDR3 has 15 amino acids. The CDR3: CASSLTQGSTDTQYF. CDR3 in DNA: TGTGCCAGCAGCTTAACCCAGGGTAGCACAGATACGCAGTATTTT.

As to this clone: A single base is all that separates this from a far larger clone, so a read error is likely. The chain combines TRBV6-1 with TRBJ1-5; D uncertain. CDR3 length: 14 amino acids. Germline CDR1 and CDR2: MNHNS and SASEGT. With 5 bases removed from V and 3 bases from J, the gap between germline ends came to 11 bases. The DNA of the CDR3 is TGTGCCAGCAGTTCAGTGGTGCCCAATCAGCCCCAGCATTTT. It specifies CASSSVVPNQPQHF.

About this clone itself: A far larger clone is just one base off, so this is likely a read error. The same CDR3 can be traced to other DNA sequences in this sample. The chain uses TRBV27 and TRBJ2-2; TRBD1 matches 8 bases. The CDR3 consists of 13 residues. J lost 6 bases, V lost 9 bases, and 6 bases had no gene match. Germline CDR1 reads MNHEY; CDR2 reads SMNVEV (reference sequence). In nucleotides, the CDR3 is TGTGCCAGTAAGACAGGGGAATCCGGGGAGCTGTTTTTT. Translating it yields CASKTGESGELFF.

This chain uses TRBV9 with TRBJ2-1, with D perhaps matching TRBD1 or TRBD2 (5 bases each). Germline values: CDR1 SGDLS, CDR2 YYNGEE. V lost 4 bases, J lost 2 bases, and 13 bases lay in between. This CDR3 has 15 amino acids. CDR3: CASSFQGRAYNEQFF. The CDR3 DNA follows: TGTGCCAGCAGCTTCCAGGGACGGGCCTACAATGAGCAGTTCTTC.

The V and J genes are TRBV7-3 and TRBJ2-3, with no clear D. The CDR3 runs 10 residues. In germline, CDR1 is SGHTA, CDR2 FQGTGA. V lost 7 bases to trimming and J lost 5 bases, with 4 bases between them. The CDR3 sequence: CASMGDTQYF. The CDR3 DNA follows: TGTGCCAGCATGGGAGATACGCAGTATTTT.

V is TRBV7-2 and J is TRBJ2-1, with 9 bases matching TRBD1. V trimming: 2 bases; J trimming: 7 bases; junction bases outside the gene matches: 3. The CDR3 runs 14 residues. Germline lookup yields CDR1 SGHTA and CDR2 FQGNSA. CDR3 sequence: CASSLTGTGNEQFF. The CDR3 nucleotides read TGTGCCAGCAGCTTAACCGGGACAGGGAATGAGCAGTTCTTC.

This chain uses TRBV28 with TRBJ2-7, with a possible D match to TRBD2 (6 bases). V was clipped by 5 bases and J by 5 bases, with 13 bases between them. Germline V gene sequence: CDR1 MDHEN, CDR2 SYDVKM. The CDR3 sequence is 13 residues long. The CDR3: CASSLPRTNEQYF. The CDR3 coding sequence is TGTGCCAGCAGTCTCCCCAGGACTAACGAGCAGTACTTC.

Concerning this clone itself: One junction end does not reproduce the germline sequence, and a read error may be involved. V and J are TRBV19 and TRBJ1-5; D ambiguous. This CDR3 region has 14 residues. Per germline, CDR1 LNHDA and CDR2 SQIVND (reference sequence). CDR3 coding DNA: TGTGCCAGTAGTATTATAGGGAGCAGTCAGCCCCAGCATTTT. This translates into CASSIIGSSQPQHF.